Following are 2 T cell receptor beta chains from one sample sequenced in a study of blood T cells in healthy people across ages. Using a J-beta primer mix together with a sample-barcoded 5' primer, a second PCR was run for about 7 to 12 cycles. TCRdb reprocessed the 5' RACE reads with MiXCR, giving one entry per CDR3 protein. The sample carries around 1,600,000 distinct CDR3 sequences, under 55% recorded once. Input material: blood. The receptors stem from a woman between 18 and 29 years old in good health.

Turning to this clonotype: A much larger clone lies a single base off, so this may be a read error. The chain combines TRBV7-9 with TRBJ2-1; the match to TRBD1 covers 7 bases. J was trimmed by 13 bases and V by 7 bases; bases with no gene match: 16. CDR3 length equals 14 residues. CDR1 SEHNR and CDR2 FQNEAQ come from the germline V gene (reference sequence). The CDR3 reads CASTKDRAQETQFF. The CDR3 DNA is TGTGCCAGCACCAAAGACAGGGCCCAAGAGACCCAGTTCTTC. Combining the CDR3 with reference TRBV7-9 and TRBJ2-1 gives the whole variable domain DTGVSQNPRHKITKRGQNVTFRCDPISEHNRLYWYRQTLGQGPEFLTYFQNEAQLEKSRLLSDRFSAERPKGSFSTLEIQRTEQGDSAMYLCASTKDRAQETQFFGPGTRLTVL.

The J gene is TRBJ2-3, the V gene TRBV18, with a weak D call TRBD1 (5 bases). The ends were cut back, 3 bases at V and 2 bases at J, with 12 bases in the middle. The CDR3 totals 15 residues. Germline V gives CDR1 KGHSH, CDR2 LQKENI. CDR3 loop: CASSPKGIPTDTQYF. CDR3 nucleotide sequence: TGTGCCAGCTCACCGAAGGGGATCCCCACAGATACGCAGTATTTT.